This TCR beta chain was identified during a study of identical twins. TCRdb fed the 5' RACE reads into MiXCR, producing one record per CDR3 protein. The sample lists about 290,000 distinct CDR3 sequences, 9.5% occurring once. This clonotype was counted many times. CDR3 length: 14 residues. Trimming removed 0 bases at V and 2 bases at J, with 5 bases between. Germline V CDR1 and CDR2: MRHNA, SNTAGT. These data were also filed under a second study, of yellow fever vaccine responses in identical twins.

Sequenced sample: CD8+ T cells sorted from blood. The origin of this receptor is a woman under 30 in good health. The chain links TRBV6-4 to TRBJ2-1, with D uncertain. The CDR3 DNA sequence: TGTGCCAGCAGTGACTCTGGACCCTACAATGAGCAGTTCTTC. As protein: CASSDSGPYNEQFF.